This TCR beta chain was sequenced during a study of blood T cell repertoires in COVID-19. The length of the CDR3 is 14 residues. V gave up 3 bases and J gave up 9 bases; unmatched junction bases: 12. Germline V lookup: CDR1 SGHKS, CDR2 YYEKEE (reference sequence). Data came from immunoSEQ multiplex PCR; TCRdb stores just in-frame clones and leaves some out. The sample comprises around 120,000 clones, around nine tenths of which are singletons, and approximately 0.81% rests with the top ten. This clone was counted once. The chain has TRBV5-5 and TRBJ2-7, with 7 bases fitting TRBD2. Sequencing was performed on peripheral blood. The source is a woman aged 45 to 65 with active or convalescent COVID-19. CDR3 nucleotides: TGTGCCAGCAGCTCCGGGACTCCGGGGGGAGGGCAGTACTTC. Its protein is CASSSGTPGGGQYF.